This TCR beta chain was recovered during a study of T-cell memory formation after mild COVID-19. About the research overall: Clusters of TCRs were largely donor specific.

This clonotype was found many times. The antigen is undetermined. After removal of 3 bases from V and 8 bases from J, the junction contained 15 bases not matched to a gene. This CDR3 spans 17 amino acids. Germline CDR1 is SGHRS and CDR2 is YFSETQ. With constant-segment primers, 5'RACE yielded cDNA libraries of TCR alpha and TCR beta that carried sample barcodes and UMIs. MiXCR was run by TCRdb on the 5' RACE reads, yielding one entry per CDR3 protein. The sample includes roughly 500,000 distinct CDR3 sequences, roughly 20% of them seen just once. Study-wide points: Of the contracting clones, CD4+ ones lay mainly in CM and EM, and CD8+ ones in EMRA.

V gene TRBV5-1 combines with J gene TRBJ2-1; 9 bases line up with TRBD2. Sequences were obtained from PBMCs or a T cell subset sorted from them (not recorded which). The TCR sequence derives from an adult woman who had mild COVID-19 (a few samples of this study predate the infection). Cell type and time point are not known. The CDR3 loop reads CASSWGAGTSPKDEQFF. The CDR3 nucleotides read TGCGCCAGCAGCTGGGGGGCCGGGACTAGCCCCAAGGATGAGCAGTTCTTC.